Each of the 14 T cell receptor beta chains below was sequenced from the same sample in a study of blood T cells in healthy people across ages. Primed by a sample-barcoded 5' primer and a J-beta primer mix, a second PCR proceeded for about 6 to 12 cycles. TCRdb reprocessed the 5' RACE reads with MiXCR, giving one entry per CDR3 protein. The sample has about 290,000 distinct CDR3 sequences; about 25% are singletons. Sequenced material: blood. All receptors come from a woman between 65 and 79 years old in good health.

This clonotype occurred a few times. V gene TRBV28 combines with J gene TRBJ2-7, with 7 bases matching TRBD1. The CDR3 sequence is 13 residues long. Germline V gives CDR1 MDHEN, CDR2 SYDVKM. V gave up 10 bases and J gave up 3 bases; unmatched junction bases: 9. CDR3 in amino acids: CATRDSKSYEQYF. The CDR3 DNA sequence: TGTGCCACGAGGGACAGCAAGAGCTACGAGCAGTACTTC.

CDR3 in amino acids: CASSQEWLAGRETQYF. The CDR3 coding sequence is TGTGCCAGCAGCCAAGAATGGCTAGCGGGAAGAGAGACCCAGTACTTC. This chain uses TRBV3-1 with TRBJ2-5, with 9 bases that match TRBD2. CDR1 and CDR2 (germline): LGHDT, YNNKEL (reference sequence). The trim removed 0 bases at V and 4 bases at J, leaving 6 bases unmatched. This CDR3 region has 16 residues.

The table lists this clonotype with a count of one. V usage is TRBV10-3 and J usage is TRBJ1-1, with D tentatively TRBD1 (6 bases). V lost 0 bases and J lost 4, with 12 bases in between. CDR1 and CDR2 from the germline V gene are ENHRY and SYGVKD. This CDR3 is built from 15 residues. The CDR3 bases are TGTGCCATCAGTGAGTCGATCCAGGGGAGCACTGAAGCTTTCTTT. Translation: CAISESIQGSTEAFF.

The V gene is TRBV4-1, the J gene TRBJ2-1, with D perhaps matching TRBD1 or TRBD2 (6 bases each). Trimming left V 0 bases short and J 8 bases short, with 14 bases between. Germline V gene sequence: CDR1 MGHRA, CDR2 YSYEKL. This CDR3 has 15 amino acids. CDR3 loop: CASSQDDRGRYEQFF. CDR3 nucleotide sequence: TGCGCCAGCAGCCAAGATGATCGGGGGCGGTATGAGCAGTTCTTC.

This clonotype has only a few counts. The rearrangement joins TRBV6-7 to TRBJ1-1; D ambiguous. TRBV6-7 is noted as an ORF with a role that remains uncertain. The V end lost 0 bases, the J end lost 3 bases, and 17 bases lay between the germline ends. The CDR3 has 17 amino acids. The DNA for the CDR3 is TGTGCCAGCAGTTACTCGATGAACGAGGCCGGGGACACTGAAGCTTTCTTT. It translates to CASSYSMNEAGDTEAFF.

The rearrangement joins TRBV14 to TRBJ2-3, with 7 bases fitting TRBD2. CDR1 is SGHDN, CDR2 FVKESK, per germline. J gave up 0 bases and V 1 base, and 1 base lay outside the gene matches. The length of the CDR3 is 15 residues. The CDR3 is CASSQGGSSTDTQYF. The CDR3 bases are TGTGCCAGCAGCCAAGGCGGGAGTAGCACAGATACGCAGTATTTT.

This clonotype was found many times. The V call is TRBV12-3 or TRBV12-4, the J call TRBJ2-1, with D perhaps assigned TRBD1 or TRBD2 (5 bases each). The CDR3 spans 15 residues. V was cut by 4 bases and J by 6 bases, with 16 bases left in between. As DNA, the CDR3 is TGTGCCAGCAGTTCCCAGGGACGTCGGGGCAATGAGCAGTTCTTC. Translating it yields CASSSQGRRGNEQFF.

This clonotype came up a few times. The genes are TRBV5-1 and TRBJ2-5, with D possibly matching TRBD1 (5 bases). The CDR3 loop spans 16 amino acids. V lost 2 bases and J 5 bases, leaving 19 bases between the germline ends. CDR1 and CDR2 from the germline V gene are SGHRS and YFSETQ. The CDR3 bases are TGCGCCAGCAGCTTAGCCGAACAGGACGGTCGTGAGACCCAGTACTTC. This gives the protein CASSLAEQDGRETQYF.

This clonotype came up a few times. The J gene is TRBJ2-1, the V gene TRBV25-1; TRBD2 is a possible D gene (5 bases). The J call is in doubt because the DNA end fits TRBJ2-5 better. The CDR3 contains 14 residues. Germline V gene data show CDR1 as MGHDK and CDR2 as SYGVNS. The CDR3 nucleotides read TGTGCCAGCAGTGAGGACCCGGAGGAGGAGACCCAGTACTTC. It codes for CASSEDPEEETQYF.

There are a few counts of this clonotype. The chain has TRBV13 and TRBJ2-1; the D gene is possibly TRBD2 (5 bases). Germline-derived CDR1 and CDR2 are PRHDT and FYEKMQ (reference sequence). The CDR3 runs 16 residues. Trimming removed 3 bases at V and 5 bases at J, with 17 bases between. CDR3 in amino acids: CASSFPGIPGDNEQFF. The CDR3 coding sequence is TGTGCCAGCAGCTTCCCCGGGATCCCGGGTGACAATGAGCAGTTCTTC.

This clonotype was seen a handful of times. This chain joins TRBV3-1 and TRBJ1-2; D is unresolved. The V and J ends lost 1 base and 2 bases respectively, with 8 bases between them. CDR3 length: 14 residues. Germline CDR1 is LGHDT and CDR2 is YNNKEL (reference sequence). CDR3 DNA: TGTGCCAGCAGCCAAGTAGGGTGGAACTATGGCTACACCTTC. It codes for CASSQVGWNYGYTF.

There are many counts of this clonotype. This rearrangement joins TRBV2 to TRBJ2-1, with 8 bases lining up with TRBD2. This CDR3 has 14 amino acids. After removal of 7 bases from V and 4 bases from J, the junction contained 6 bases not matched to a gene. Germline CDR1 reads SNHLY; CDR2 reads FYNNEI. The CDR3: CASIRPGGYNEQFF. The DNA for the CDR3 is TGTGCCAGCATCCGCCCGGGAGGGTACAATGAGCAGTTCTTC.

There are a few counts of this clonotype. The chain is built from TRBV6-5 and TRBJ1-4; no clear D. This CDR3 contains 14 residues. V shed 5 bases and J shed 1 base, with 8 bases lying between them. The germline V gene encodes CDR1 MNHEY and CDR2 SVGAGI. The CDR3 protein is CASSRALTNEKLFF. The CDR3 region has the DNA TGTGCCAGCAGTCGAGCCCTAACTAATGAAAAACTGTTTTTT.

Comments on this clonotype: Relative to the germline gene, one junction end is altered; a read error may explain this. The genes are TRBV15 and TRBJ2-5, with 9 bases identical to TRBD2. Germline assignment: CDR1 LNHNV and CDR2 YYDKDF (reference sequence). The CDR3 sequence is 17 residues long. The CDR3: CATSRDHPSGIEKTPYF. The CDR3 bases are TGTGCCACCAGCAGAGATCATCCTAGCGGGATAGAGAAGACCCCGTACTTC.